These 15 T cell receptor beta chains were all obtained from the same sample, sequenced in a study of T cell responses to AZD1222 COVID-19 vaccine. Only in-frame clones appear in the TCRdb table, and some are missing; sequencing was by immunoSEQ multiplex PCR. The table includes around 50,000 clones, about 88% detected once. Here the sequenced sample was peripheral blood, taken on day 0 of AZD1222 vaccination. These receptors were collected from an adult in good health.

This chain joins TRBV3-1 (or the pseudogene TRBV3-2) and TRBJ1-2, with D perhaps matching TRBD1 (6 bases). Germline CDR1 and CDR2: LGHDT and YNNKEL (reference sequence). The CDR3 runs to 17 residues. The V gene lost 0 bases and the J gene lost 8 bases, with 22 bases spanning the gap. This CDR3 is CASSQDSRVVRGNGYTF. The CDR3 DNA reads TGTGCCAGCAGCCAAGATAGCAGGGTGGTCAGGGGAAACGGCTACACCTTC.

This chain uses TRBV2 with TRBJ1-1, with TRBD1 as a possible D gene (5 bases). With 6 bases removed from V and 4 bases from J, the gap between germline ends came to 18 bases. CDR1 is SNHLY and CDR2 is FYNNEI in the germline V gene. The CDR3 has 15 amino acids. CDR3 sequence (DNA): TGTGCCAGCAGCCCGCCCTCCAGACAGTTCACTGAAGCTTTCTTT. Its translation is CASSPPSRQFTEAFF.

The chain combines TRBV25-1 with TRBJ1-2; D perhaps matches TRBD1 (5 bases). The V gene's germline CDR1 is MGHDK and CDR2 SYGVNS. The CDR3 extends over 15 amino acids. Trimming took off 1 base at V and 5 bases at J, with 14 bases between the two ends. This chain's CDR3 is CASSESKGRGYGYTF. Written as DNA, the CDR3 is TGTGCCAGCAGTGAATCAAAGGGGCGAGGGTATGGCTACACCTTC.

This rearrangement joins TRBV19 to TRBJ2-1; D perhaps matches TRBD2 (6 bases). V lost 8 bases to trimming and J lost 9 bases, with 14 bases between them. Germline assignment: CDR1 LNHDA and CDR2 SQIVND (reference sequence). The CDR3 is 12 residues long. CDR3 in DNA: TGTGCCAGTGGTCTAGCGATCTTTGAGCAGTTCTTC. Amino acids: CASGLAIFEQFF. Supplemented by reference TRBV19 and TRBJ2-1, the full variable domain reads DGGITQSPKYLFRKEGQNVTLSCEQNLNHDAMYWYRQDPGQGLRLIYYSQIVNDFQKGDIAEGYSVSREKKESFPLTVTSAQKNPTAFYLCASGLAIFEQFFGPGTRLTVL.

V gene TRBV6-5 combines with J gene TRBJ1-4; no reliable D call. The CDR3 is 15 amino acids. Germline lookup yields CDR1 MNHEY and CDR2 SVGAGI. V was trimmed by 3 bases and J by 5 bases, leaving 13 bases between them. The CDR3 DNA follows: TGTGCCAGCAGTTATTTCGGGGTTCCCAATGAAAAACTGTTTTTT. Translating it yields CASSYFGVPNEKLFF.

The chain uses TRBV2 and TRBJ1-5; 8 positions match TRBD1. The CDR3 is 14 amino acids. The V and J ends lost 6 bases and 1 base, in that order; junction bases with no gene match: 2. From germline, CDR1 is SNHLY and CDR2 FYNNEI. Here the CDR3 reads CASRQGASNQPQHF. As DNA, the CDR3 is TGTGCCAGCAGGCAGGGGGCGAGCAATCAGCCCCAGCATTTT.

Points on this clone: The sample contains more than one DNA sequence encoding this CDR3. This rearrangement joins TRBV7-9 to TRBJ2-7; TRBD2 matches 13 bases. The length of the CDR3 is 15 residues. CDR1 SEHNR and CDR2 FQNEAQ come from the germline V gene (reference sequence). Germline trimming cut 5 bases from V and 3 bases from J; bases unmatched to any gene: 4. The CDR3 region is CASSMGLAGYYEQYF. CDR3 in DNA: TGTGCCAGCAGCATGGGACTAGCGGGGTACTACGAGCAGTACTTC.

The chain carries TRBV5-8 and TRBJ2-6; 10 nucleotides align to TRBD1. Germline lookup yields CDR1 SGHTS and CDR2 YDEGEE. The ends lost 3 bases at V and 1 base at J; junction bases unmatched: 4. CDR3 size: 17 residues. CDR3 sequence reads: CASSSGQGGSGANVLTF. CDR3 DNA: TGTGCCAGCAGCTCAGGACAGGGGGGATCTGGGGCCAACGTCCTGACTTTC. The full variable domain, in which reference TRBV5-8 and TRBJ2-6 provide the parts outside the CDR3, is EAGVTQSPTHLIKTRGQQATLRCSPISGHTSVYWYQQALGLGLQFLLWYDEGEERNRGNFPPRFSGRQFPNYSSELNVNALELEDSALYLCASSSGQGGSGANVLTFGAGSRLTVL.

The chain links TRBV10-2 to TRBJ2-1; D possibly uses TRBD1 or TRBD2 (5 bases each). Trimming stripped 6 bases from V and 4 bases from J, with 13 bases between. The CDR3 length is 14 residues. The germline gives CDR1 WSHSY, CDR2 SAAADI. The CDR3 DNA follows: TGCGCCAGCAGGGGGTCGGGGCCGTACAATGAGCAGTTCTTC. It codes for CASRGSGPYNEQFF.

The genes are TRBV28 and TRBJ2-2; the match to TRBD1 covers 10 bases. The CDR3 has 16 residues. From germline, CDR1 is MDHEN and CDR2 SYDVKM. V lost 5 bases, J lost 6 bases, and 9 bases stayed unmatched. The CDR3 DNA reads TGTGCCAGCAGTCAACCCGGGACAGGGGTGGCCGGGGAGCTGTTTTTT. Amino acid sequence: CASSQPGTGVAGELFF.

This chain connects TRBV29-1 to TRBJ1-3, with D hard to call. V gave up 4 bases and J gave up 0 bases, with 10 bases separating them. The length of the CDR3 is 14 residues. The germline gives CDR1 SQVTM, CDR2 ANQGSEA. This CDR3 is CSVAGVGSGNTIYF. The CDR3 coding sequence is TGCAGCGTTGCCGGGGTGGGCTCTGGAAACACCATATATTTT.

The chain couples TRBV3-1 (or the pseudogene TRBV3-2) to TRBJ1-1; the D gene is possibly TRBD1 (5 bases). This CDR3 comprises 18 residues. CDR1 is LGHDT and CDR2 is YNNKEL in the germline V gene (reference sequence). V lost 7 bases and J lost 1, with 25 bases in between. CDR3: CASTLLPGYGAQNTEAFF. CDR3 DNA sequence: TGTGCCAGCACCCTATTACCAGGCTATGGGGCTCAGAACACTGAAGCTTTCTTT.

The chain is built from TRBV19 and TRBJ2-7, with TRBD1 matching 7 bases. This CDR3 contains 15 residues. The V and J ends lost 3 bases and 2 bases, in that order; junction bases with no gene match: 7. The germline gives CDR1 LNHDA, CDR2 SQIVND (reference sequence). The CDR3 region is CASSMGQSPTYEQYF. DNA for the CDR3: TGTGCCAGTAGTATGGGACAGAGCCCTACCTACGAGCAGTACTTC.

This clone was recorded once. The rearrangement links TRBV7-2 to TRBJ1-4; D gene unclear. The CDR3 consists of 12 residues. The germline CDR1 and CDR2 sequences are SGHTA and FQGNSA. V shed 1 base and J shed 7 bases, with 4 bases lying between them. The CDR3 is CASSLDGEKLFF. CDR3 DNA: TGTGCCAGCAGCTTAGATGGTGAAAAACTGTTTTTT.

The chain is built from TRBV9 and TRBJ1-1, with D hard to call. This CDR3 comprises 14 residues. Looked up from germline, CDR1 is SGDLS and CDR2 is YYNGEE. The V and J ends lost 0 bases and 4 bases respectively, with 10 bases between them. CDR3 in DNA: TGTGCCAGCAGCGTAGGTGGACGACCCACTGAAGCTTTCTTT. Protein: CASSVGGRPTEAFF. The whole variable domain, filled in from reference TRBV9 and TRBJ1-1, reads DSGVTQTPKHLITATGQRVTLRCSPRSGDLSVYWYQQSLDQGLQFLIQYYNGEERAKGNILERFSAQQFPDLHSELNLSSLELGDSALYFCASSVGGRPTEAFFGQGTRLTVV.